A selection of T cell receptor beta chains follows, all from one sample in a study of early T cells in non-severe SARS-CoV-2 infection. TCRdb independently ran MiXCR on the 5' RACE reads; one entry per CDR3 protein. The table includes tens of thousands of distinct CDR3 sequences, 12% detected once. Input material: whole blood. The receptors originated from an adult who was a healthcare worker with PCR-confirmed SARS-CoV-2 infection or an uninfected control (not recorded which). The CDR3 runs from the conserved cysteine through the conserved F or W. Each record gives: CDR3 DNA, CDR3 protein, V gene, D gene, J gene, clone size. D genes are given only for firm matches. Clone size, where shown, is once, few, many, or a class for clones that have expanded.

TGTGCCAGCAGCGCCCCTCCTAGCGGGAGTATAAGGAGCGAGCAGTACTTC,CASSAPPSGSIRSEQYF,TRBV28,TRBD2,TRBJ2-7,few
TGTGCCAGCAGCCTTCAGAGGACAGGGGCTGGCGTGGACGAGCAGTACTTC,CASSLQRTGAGVDEQYF,TRBV6-2/TRBV6-3,TRBD1,TRBJ2-7,.
TGTGCCAGCAGCCAAGAACAGCAGATCTATAATTCACCCCTCCACTTT,CASSQEQQIYNSPLHF,TRBV4-2,.,TRBJ1-6,many
TGTGCCAGCGCCCTTCTGGGCGGGACTAGCCACAATGAGCAGTTCTTC,CASALLGGTSHNEQFF,TRBV7-9,TRBD2,TRBJ2-1,few
TGCAGCGTTGACAGGGGACAGGGGACCCAGTACTTC,CSVDRGQGTQYF,TRBV29-1,TRBD1,TRBJ2-5,.
TGTGCCATCAGTGCGGCTAGCGGGAGCACAGATACGCAGTATTTT,CAISAASGSTDTQYF,TRBV10-3,TRBD2,TRBJ2-3,many
TGCAGTGCCAGCGAAGGGGGCTGGAGGAACACTGAAGCTTTCTTT,CSASEGGWRNTEAFF,TRBV20-1,TRBD1,TRBJ1-1,few
TGTGCCAGCAGCCAAGAGGCTCTTGGGGCTAGCTTT,CASSQEALGASF,TRBV3-1,.,TRBJ1-1,.
TGCAGTGCTACGGGGTTAGCGGGATTATACTCCTACGAGCAGTACTTC,CSATGLAGLYSYEQYF,TRBV20-1,TRBD2,TRBJ2-7,.
TGTGCCAGCAGCAGGGGACTAGCGGGAGGACGAGGGGAGCTGTTTTTT,CASSRGLAGGRGELFF,TRBV7-2,TRBD2,TRBJ2-2,many
TGTGCCAGCAGTTTAAACCGGGGTTCGTACAATGAGCAGTTCTTC,CASSLNRGSYNEQFF,TRBV28,.,TRBJ2-1,many
TGCGCCAGCAGCTTGGAAGTAGGGAAAACCGGAAACACCATATATTTT,CASSLEVGKTGNTIYF,TRBV5-1,.,TRBJ1-3,.
TGTGCCAGTAGTAGGGGCCCCGAGACAGCGGGGGACATTCAGTACTTC,CASSRGPETAGDIQYF,TRBV19,TRBD2,TRBJ2-4,few
TGTGCCAGCAGCTTCGCAACCTCGGGACTAGCGGACTACAATGAGCAGTTCTTC,CASSFATSGLADYNEQFF,TRBV7-8,TRBD2,TRBJ2-1,many
TGTGCCAGCAGCTTAAAAGCCGGGGAGCTGTTTTTT,CASSLKAGELFF,TRBV7-6,.,TRBJ2-2,many
TGTGCCAGCAGCCATAGGGACAGGGATATGTACTTC,CASSHRDRDMYF,TRBV3-1,TRBD1,TRBJ2-7,.
TGTGCCATCAGCCCGGGACTCCCCTCCTACGAGCAGTACTTC,CAISPGLPSYEQYF,TRBV10-3,.,TRBJ2-7,few
TGTGCCAGCTCCCCTCGGGAGTCTGGGGCCAACGTCCTGACTTTC,CASSPRESGANVLTF,TRBV18,.,TRBJ2-6,few
TGTGCCAGCAGTTTGTGGGCGGGCCATCGCCGGGTCAGCGAGCAGTACTTC,CASSLWAGHRRVSEQYF,TRBV28,.,TRBJ2-7,.
TGTGCCAGCAGAATAGCGGGAGGGGGCCAAGAGACCCAGTACTTC,CASRIAGGGQETQYF,TRBV6-5,TRBD2,TRBJ2-5,.
TGTGCCAGCAGACGGACAGGGGATGAGCAGTTCTTC,CASRRTGDEQFF,TRBV2,TRBD1,TRBJ2-1,many
TGCAGCGTTGAATCCCAGGCAGATACGCAGTATTTT,CSVESQADTQYF,TRBV29-1,.,TRBJ2-3,.
TGCAGTGCCCCGGCTCCGAGCGCAGATACGCAGTATTTT,CSAPAPSADTQYF,TRBV20-1,.,TRBJ2-3,.
TGTGCCAGCAGGACCTCTGGGGGGATGGATGAGCAGTTCTTC,CASRTSGGMDEQFF,TRBV7-9,.,TRBJ2-1,few
TGTGCCAGCAGCTCCCTGGGACTTACTCAGACCCAGTACTTC,CASSSLGLTQTQYF,TRBV7-6,.,TRBJ2-5,many
TGTGCCAGCAGCTTAAGTGACATCCCCGGGGAGCAGTACTTC,CASSLSDIPGEQYF,TRBV7-9,.,TRBJ2-7,many
TGCGCCAGCAGCTCCGGCAGGGATGCCTACGAGCAGTACTTC,CASSSGRDAYEQYF,TRBV5-1,.,TRBJ2-7,.
TGTGCCAGCAGCTTAACCCAGGACACTGAAGCTTTCTTT,CASSLTQDTEAFF,TRBV7-8,.,TRBJ1-1,many
TGTGCCACCAGTGACTTCCGGACTAGCGGGTTTTTATCTGAGCAGTTCTTC,CATSDFRTSGFLSEQFF,TRBV24-1,TRBD2,TRBJ2-1,many
TGCAGCGCGGACAGGGATATTCAGCATGAGCAGTTCTTC,CSADRDIQHEQFF,TRBV29-1,TRBD1,TRBJ2-1,.
TGCAGTGCTAGACCCGTCGGGAGGAGTAATTACGAGCAGTACTTC,CSARPVGRSNYEQYF,TRBV20-1,TRBD2,TRBJ2-7,.
TGCGCCAGCAGCTTGGCGCCTAGCGGGAACTCCTACGAGCAGTACTTC,CASSLAPSGNSYEQYF,TRBV5-1,TRBD2,TRBJ2-7,many
TGTGCCAGCAGTTACTCGGACAGGGCCGGAAACACCATATATTTT,CASSYSDRAGNTIYF,TRBV6-5,TRBD1,TRBJ1-3,.
TGTGCCAGCAGCCAGACCACTAGCGGGAGTCGAAACGAGCAGTACTTC,CASSQTTSGSRNEQYF,TRBV3-1,TRBD2,TRBJ2-7,.
TGTGCCAGCAGTGAACCTTGGCGAGCGGATAGCTCCTACAATGAGCAGTTCTTC,CASSEPWRADSSYNEQFF,TRBV6-4,.,TRBJ2-1,many
TGCGCCAGCGGGTGGGACAACTACGAGCAGTACTTC,CASGWDNYEQYF,TRBV5-1,.,TRBJ2-7,many
TGTGCCATCAGTGCTGGTTCGTCCGAGACCCAGTACTTC,CAISAGSSETQYF,TRBV10-3,.,TRBJ2-5,.
TGTGCCAGCAGCTTAGGCAGAGCTGCTTTCTTT,CASSLGRAAFF,TRBV5-4,.,TRBJ1-1,many
TGCAGTGCTCAGGGACAGAGTTGGACCGGGGAGCTGTTTTTT,CSAQGQSWTGELFF,TRBV20-1,TRBD1,TRBJ2-2,many
TGCAGTGCTCCCTTCAGCGGGATTTCCTACAATGAGCAGTTCTTC,CSAPFSGISYNEQFF,TRBV20-1,TRBD2,TRBJ2-1,few
TGTGCCAGCAGCACGGACGAACACTATGGCTACACCTTC,CASSTDEHYGYTF,TRBV13,.,TRBJ1-2,.
TGTGCCAGCAGCTTTCAGTCTGAAGCTTTCTTT,CASSFQSEAFF,TRBV13,.,TRBJ1-1,.
TGCAGTGCTTTAACTAGCGGGAGTTCCAATGAGCAGTTCTTC,CSALTSGSSNEQFF,TRBV20-1,TRBD2,TRBJ2-1,many
TGCGCCAGCAGCTTGGCCGGGACGGATAATGAAAAACTGTTTTTT,CASSLAGTDNEKLFF,TRBV5-1,.,TRBJ1-4,few
TGCAGTGCTCTCAGGAACGAGGAGGAGACCCAGTACTTC,CSALRNEEETQYF,TRBV20-1,.,TRBJ2-5,many
TGTGCCAGCAGCCCTCGGACTAGCAGTTACACCGGGGAGCTGTTTTTT,CASSPRTSSYTGELFF,TRBV7-6,TRBD2,TRBJ2-2,many
TGTGCCAGCAGTTTAAGGACAGGTGAAGCTTTCTTT,CASSLRTGEAFF,TRBV27,TRBD1,TRBJ1-1,many
TGCAGTGCTAGAGGGGACGGACAGACCAATTCACCCCTCCACTTT,CSARGDGQTNSPLHF,TRBV20-1,.,TRBJ1-6,.
TGTGCCAGCAGTTACTCTGGAGAGGCAGATACGCAGTATTTT,CASSYSGEADTQYF,TRBV6-5,.,TRBJ2-3,many
TGCGCCAGCAGCTTGGCACAGGGGGCCGGTGAAGCTTTCTTT,CASSLAQGAGEAFF,TRBV5-1,TRBD1,TRBJ1-1,.
TGTGCAAGTCGCTTAGTACACCTCCGGGACAGGGGCGAGCATAGGTCTGAAAACACCATATATTTT,CASRLVHLRDRGEHRSENTIYF,TRBV12-2,.,TRBJ1-3,.
TGTGCCAGCAGCTTGGGGGGTTCGAACTACGAGCAGTACTTC,CASSLGGSNYEQYF,TRBV9,.,TRBJ2-7,many
TGTGCCAGCACCCTAAGGGCATCCCGGGCTTTCTTT,CASTLRASRAFF,TRBV28,.,TRBJ1-1,many
TGCAGCGTTCAAAAGGGGGCGAACACTGAAGCTTTCTTT,CSVQKGANTEAFF,TRBV29-1,TRBD1,TRBJ1-1,once